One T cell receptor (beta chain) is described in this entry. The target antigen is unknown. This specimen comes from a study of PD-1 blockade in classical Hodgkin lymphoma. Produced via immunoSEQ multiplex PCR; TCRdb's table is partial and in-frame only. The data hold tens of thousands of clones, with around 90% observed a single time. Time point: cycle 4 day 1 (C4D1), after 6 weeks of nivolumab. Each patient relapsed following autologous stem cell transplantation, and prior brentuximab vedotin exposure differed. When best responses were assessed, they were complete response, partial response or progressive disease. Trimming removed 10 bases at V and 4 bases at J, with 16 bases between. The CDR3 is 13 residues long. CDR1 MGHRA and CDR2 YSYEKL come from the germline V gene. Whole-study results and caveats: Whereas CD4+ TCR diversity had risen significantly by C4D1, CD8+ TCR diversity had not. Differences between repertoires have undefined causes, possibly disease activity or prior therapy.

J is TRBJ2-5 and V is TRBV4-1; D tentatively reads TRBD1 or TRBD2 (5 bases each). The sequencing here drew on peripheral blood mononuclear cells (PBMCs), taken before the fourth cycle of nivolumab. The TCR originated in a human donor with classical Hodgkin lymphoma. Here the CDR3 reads CATSGPSGETQYF. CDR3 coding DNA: TGCGCCACCTCAGGGCCCAGCGGAGAGACCCAGTACTTC.